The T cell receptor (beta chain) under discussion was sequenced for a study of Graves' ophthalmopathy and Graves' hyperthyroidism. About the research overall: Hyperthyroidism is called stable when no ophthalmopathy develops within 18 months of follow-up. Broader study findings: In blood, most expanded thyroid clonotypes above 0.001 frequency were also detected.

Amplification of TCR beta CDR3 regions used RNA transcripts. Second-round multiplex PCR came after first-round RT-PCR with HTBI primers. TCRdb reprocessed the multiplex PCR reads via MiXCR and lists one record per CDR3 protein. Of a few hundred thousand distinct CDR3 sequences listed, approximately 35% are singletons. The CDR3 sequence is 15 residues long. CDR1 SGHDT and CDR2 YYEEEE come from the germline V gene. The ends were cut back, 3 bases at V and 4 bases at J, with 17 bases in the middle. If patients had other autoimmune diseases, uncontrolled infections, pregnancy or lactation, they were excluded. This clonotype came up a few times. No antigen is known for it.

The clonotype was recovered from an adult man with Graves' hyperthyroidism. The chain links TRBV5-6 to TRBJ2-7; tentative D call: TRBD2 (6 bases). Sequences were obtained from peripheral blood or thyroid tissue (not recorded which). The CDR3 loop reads CASSWGEEQGYEQYF. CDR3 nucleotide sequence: TGTGCCAGCAGCTGGGGGGAGGAGCAGGGTTACGAGCAGTACTTC.